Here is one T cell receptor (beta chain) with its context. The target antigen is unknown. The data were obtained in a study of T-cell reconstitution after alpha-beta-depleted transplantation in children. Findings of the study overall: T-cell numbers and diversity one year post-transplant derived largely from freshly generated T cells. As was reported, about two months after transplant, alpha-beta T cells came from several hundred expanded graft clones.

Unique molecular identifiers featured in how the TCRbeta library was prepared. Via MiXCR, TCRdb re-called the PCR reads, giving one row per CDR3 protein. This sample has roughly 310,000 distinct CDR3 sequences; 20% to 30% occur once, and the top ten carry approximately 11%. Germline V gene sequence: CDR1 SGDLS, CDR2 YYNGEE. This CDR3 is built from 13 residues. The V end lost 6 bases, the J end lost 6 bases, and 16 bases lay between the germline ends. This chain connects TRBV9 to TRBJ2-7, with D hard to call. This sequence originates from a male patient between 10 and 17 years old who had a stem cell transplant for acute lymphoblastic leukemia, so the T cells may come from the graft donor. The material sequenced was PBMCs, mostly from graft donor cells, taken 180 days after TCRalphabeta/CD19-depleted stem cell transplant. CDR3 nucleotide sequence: TGTGCCAGCACGCGGACCCTAACCTCCGAGCAGTACTTC. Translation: CASTRTLTSEQYF. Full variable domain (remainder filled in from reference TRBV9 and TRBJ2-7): DSGVTQTPKHLITATGQRVTLRCSPRSGDLSVYWYQQSLDQGLQFLIQYYNGEERAKGNILERFSAQQFPDLHSELNLSSLELGDSALYFCASTRTLTSEQYFGPGTRLTVT.